The subject of this entry is one T cell receptor beta chain. The method was immunoSEQ multiplex PCR; TCRdb's version includes in-frame clones alone and lacks a portion of them. The repertoire holds approximately 710,000 clones, with about 90% as singletons. The sample is drawn from a study of shared clonotypes between healthy human individuals. This CDR3 has 16 amino acids. Trimming stripped 0 bases from V and 5 bases from J, with 14 bases between. CDR1 is MNHNY, CDR2 SVGAGI, per germline (reference sequence). The chain joins TRBV6-6 to TRBJ2-1; a weak D match, TRBD2 (7 bases). The TCR sequence derives from a young man in good health. Some clones in this sample may be carry-over from other donors' samples. Sequences were obtained from memory CD8+ T cells from PBMCs. Subset denoted: CD45RO+ cells pooled with CCR7-negative TemRA cells. The CDR3 here is CASSYSGGRDNNEQFF. The CDR3 DNA reads TGTGCCAGCAGTTACTCGGGGGGGCGCGACAACAATGAGCAGTTCTTC.